A selection of T cell receptor beta chains follows, all from one sample in a study of T cells in Graves' hyperthyroidism and ophthalmopathy. TCRdb reprocessed the multiplex PCR reads via MiXCR and lists one record per CDR3 protein. This table has roughly 510,000 distinct CDR3 sequences, around 21% appearing once. The source material was blood. The receptors come from a man younger than 30 with Graves' hyperthyroidism. The conserved cysteine and the conserved F or W are not part of the CDR3 here. Size is stated for part of the rows, as once, few or many counts, or as a class when the clone is expanded.

clone size: .
V gene: TRBV27
J gene: TRBJ2-7
CDR3 protein: ASSLRAGIEQY

clone size: many
V gene: TRBV7-9
J gene: TRBJ2-5
CDR3 protein: ASSSDPDRHQETQY

clone size: few
V gene: TRBV30
J gene: TRBJ2-2
CDR3 protein: AWKPGLTLAGELF

clone size: many
V gene: TRBV28
J gene: TRBJ1-5
CDR3 protein: ASSFYPDRERVQPQH

clone size: many
V gene: TRBV28
J gene: TRBJ1-1
CDR3 protein: ASSFGELGGAGEAF

clone size: many
V gene: TRBV6-6
J gene: TRBJ1-1
CDR3 protein: ASSTPSWAEAF

clone size: .
V gene: TRBV4-1
J gene: TRBJ1-5
CDR3 protein: ASSQFLISQPQH

clone size: .
V gene: TRBV28
J gene: TRBJ2-7
CDR3 protein: ASSQGLGAYEQY

clone size: many
V gene: TRBV28
J gene: TRBJ2-5
CDR3 protein: ASSPFGAGIRQETQY

clone size: many
V gene: TRBV28
J gene: TRBJ2-7
CDR3 protein: ASGTVFGTDTYEQY

clone size: .
V gene: TRBV12-3/TRBV12-4
J gene: TRBJ1-2
CDR3 protein: ASSIPGTGYGYT

clone size: .
V gene: TRBV7-3
J gene: TRBJ2-2
CDR3 protein: ASRGPPGQTNTGELF

clone size: many
V gene: TRBV6-5
J gene: TRBJ2-5
CDR3 protein: ASSPDRVRETQY

clone size: many
V gene: TRBV9
J gene: TRBJ1-6
CDR3 protein: ASSVDPDSPLH

clone size: many
V gene: TRBV12-3/TRBV12-4
J gene: TRBJ2-5
CDR3 protein: ASSLGQTETQY

clone size: few
V gene: TRBV6-1
J gene: TRBJ2-7
CDR3 protein: ASSEATGGHEQY

clone size: .
V gene: TRBV6-2/TRBV6-3
J gene: TRBJ1-2
CDR3 protein: ASSYSTTGFYGYT

clone size: few
V gene: TRBV20-1
J gene: TRBJ2-7
CDR3 protein: SARVAGVSYEQY

clone size: few
V gene: TRBV5-1
J gene: TRBJ2-7
CDR3 protein: ASSLASGEHYEQH

clone size: .
V gene: TRBV30
J gene: TRBJ1-3
CDR3 protein: AWSVRGLTGNTIY

clone size: many
V gene: TRBV6-1
J gene: TRBJ1-5
CDR3 protein: ASSEGIVQGGGQPQH

clone size: many
V gene: TRBV20-1
J gene: TRBJ1-1
CDR3 protein: SAPSPTGKVTEAF

clone size: many
V gene: TRBV2
J gene: TRBJ2-5
CDR3 protein: ASSDVGLLTQY

clone size: many
V gene: TRBV7-2
J gene: TRBJ2-5
CDR3 protein: ASSLAVGETQY

clone size: many
V gene: TRBV28
J gene: TRBJ2-5
CDR3 protein: ASSLAIAASQETQY

clone size: many
V gene: TRBV6-1
J gene: TRBJ2-7
CDR3 protein: ASKSAGRTYEQY

clone size: many
V gene: TRBV2
J gene: TRBJ1-3
CDR3 protein: ASSEEGGRGNTIY

clone size: many
V gene: TRBV12-3/TRBV12-4
J gene: TRBJ1-5
CDR3 protein: ASSLQGFQPQH

clone size: few
V gene: TRBV10-2
J gene: TRBJ2-7
CDR3 protein: ASSEGGRPREQY

clone size: many
V gene: TRBV12-3/TRBV12-4
J gene: TRBJ2-4
CDR3 protein: ASSLGGGRLAKNIKY

clone size: once
V gene: TRBV29-1
J gene: TRBJ2-5
CDR3 protein: SVEAPPRRGGKETQY

clone size: many
V gene: TRBV7-9
J gene: TRBJ1-2
CDR3 protein: ASTMTSGSFYGYT

clone size: few
V gene: TRBV19
J gene: TRBJ2-6
CDR3 protein: ASSLRQGAGANVLT

clone size: few
V gene: TRBV11-2
J gene: TRBJ2-5
CDR3 protein: ASSAGQGQETQY

clone size: many
V gene: TRBV12-3/TRBV12-4
J gene: TRBJ2-4
CDR3 protein: ASSFYGGLENIQY

clone size: many
V gene: TRBV28
J gene: TRBJ2-7
CDR3 protein: ASKRAGSTYEQY

clone size: many
V gene: TRBV28
J gene: TRBJ1-2
CDR3 protein: ASPPDSRYYGYT

clone size: many
V gene: TRBV27
J gene: TRBJ1-6
CDR3 protein: ASSPPGGSPLH

clone size: many
V gene: TRBV28
J gene: TRBJ2-5
CDR3 protein: ASRETGETQY

clone size: many
V gene: TRBV19
J gene: TRBJ1-2
CDR3 protein: ANSRLLRAAPFYGYT